The 29 T cell receptor beta chains below come from one sample, sequenced in a study of response to subunit inactivated influenza vaccine. TCRdb analysed the RT-PCR reads with MiXCR anew, one entry per CDR3 protein. The table lists about 480,000 distinct CDR3 sequences, 10% to 11% of them singletons. This material consisted of PBMCs from blood, taken more than 35 days after vaccination. Source of these receptors: a man in his forties or fifties who received an inactivated influenza vaccine.

The rearrangement links TRBV6-1 to TRBJ2-7, with D uncertain. The V gene's germline CDR1 is MNHNS and CDR2 SASEGT. V lost 8 bases to trimming and J lost 0 bases, with 17 bases between them. The CDR3 has 15 amino acids. CDR3 sequence (DNA): TGTGCCAGCGGACCCCTAAGGCTGAGCTCCTACGAGCAGTACTTC. Residues: CASGPLRLSSYEQYF.

This clonotype was detected a few times. The V call is TRBV2, the J call TRBJ1-4; the D is unclear. The CDR3 contains 14 residues. Germline CDR1 reads SNHLY; CDR2 reads FYNNEI. V was pared by 4 bases and J by 1 base, with 7 bases between. The CDR3 nucleotides are TGTGCCAGCAGTGGATACGTAACTAATGAAAAACTGTTTTTT. The encoded protein is CASSGYVTNEKLFF.

This clonotype has only a few counts. The chain links TRBV29-1 to TRBJ2-7; weak D call: TRBD2 (8 bases). There are 14 residues in the CDR3. Trimming removed 5 bases at V and 0 bases at J, with 14 bases between. The V gene's germline CDR1 is SQVTM and CDR2 ANQGSEA. CDR3 bases: TGCAGCGTTCGTAGCGGGGACAGCTCCTACGAGCAGTACTTC. Translation: CSVRSGDSSYEQYF.

This clonotype has more than one count but fewer than ten. This chain uses TRBV28 with TRBJ2-5, with 8 bases fitting TRBD1. This CDR3 spans 14 amino acids. The germline CDR1 and CDR2 sequences are MDHEN and SYDVKM. Trimming took 8 bases from V and 5 from J; bases not matched to a gene: 10. CDR3 region: CASLPGGLEETQYF. The CDR3 DNA sequence: TGTGCCAGCCTCCCAGGGGGCCTAGAGGAGACCCAGTACTTC.

This clonotype was seen many times. The CDR3 loop reads CATLQPGLAGGTGELFF. CDR3 nucleotide sequence: TGTGCTACACTACAACCGGGACTAGCGGGAGGGACCGGGGAGCTGTTTTTT. This chain connects TRBV10-3 to TRBJ2-2; 16 nucleotides match TRBD2. In germline, CDR1 is ENHRY, CDR2 SYGVKD. The CDR3 runs 17 residues.

The gene calls are TRBV7-2 and TRBJ1-4; D not certain. The V gene's germline CDR1 is SGHTA and CDR2 FQGNSA. V dropped 5 bases and J dropped 7 bases, with 14 bases sitting between them. This CDR3 region has 14 residues. The CDR3 sequence is CASSPGAGTEKLFF. DNA for the CDR3: TGTGCCAGCAGCCCGGGTGCGGGTACTGAAAAACTGTTTTTT. The complete variable domain, with remaining parts taken from reference TRBV7-2 and TRBJ1-4, reads GAGVSQSPSNKVTEKGKDVELRCDPISGHTALYWYRQSLGQGLEFLIYFQGNSAPDKSGLPSDRFSAERTGGSVSTLTIQRTQQEDSAVYLCASSPGAGTEKLFFGSGTQLSVL.

The chain employs TRBV6-1 and TRBJ1-5; weak D call: TRBD1 (5 bases). The CDR3 is 14 amino acids. Trimming shortened V by 4 bases and J by 4 bases, and 11 bases separated the two germline ends. Per germline, CDR1 MNHNS and CDR2 SASEGT. This CDR3 is CASSGGVGNQPQHF. The CDR3 DNA reads as TGTGCCAGCAGTGGAGGGGTGGGGAATCAGCCCCAGCATTTT.

This clonotype was seen only a few times. The chain recombines TRBV28 with TRBJ2-7, with 12 nucleotides matching TRBD2. In germline, CDR1 is MDHEN, CDR2 SYDVKM. J gave up 6 bases and V 5 bases, and 8 bases lay outside the gene matches. This CDR3 region has 15 residues. CDR3 bases: TGTGCCAGCAGTATATCTAGCGGGAGGGCCGCCGAGCAGTACTTC. This encodes CASSISSGRAAEQYF.

The CDR3 sequence is CSARAGQGAAEQYF. The DNA for the CDR3 is TGCAGTGCTAGAGCGGGACAGGGGGCAGCCGAGCAGTACTTC. V is TRBV20-1 and J is TRBJ2-7, with TRBD1 matching 12 bases. Germline loops: CDR1 DFQATT, CDR2 SNEGSKA (reference sequence). This CDR3 comprises 14 residues. With V trimmed by 1 base and J by 6 bases, 4 bases remained unmatched.

This clonotype was observed at least ten times. The chain recombines TRBV5-1 with TRBJ2-7; D is perhaps TRBD2 (6 bases). The CDR3 is 15 residues long. V lost 7 bases to trimming and J lost 4 bases, with 21 bases between them. Germline V gene data show CDR1 as SGHRS and CDR2 as YFSETQ. The chain's CDR3 is CASGGPGERTYEQYF. CDR3 bases: TGCGCCAGCGGAGGGCCGGGGGAGAGAACTTACGAGCAGTACTTC.

This clonotype was recorded a few times. The genes are TRBV12-3 or TRBV12-4 and TRBJ2-7, with D possibly matching TRBD1 (5 bases). Trimming took off 8 bases at V and 1 base at J, with 12 bases between the two ends. This CDR3 is 13 amino acids long. For the CDR3, the DNA is TGTGCCAGCCTTGGGGCAGAATCCTACGAGCAGTACTTC. This codes for CASLGAESYEQYF.

V and J are TRBV20-1 and TRBJ2-3; TRBD1 or TRBD2 may be the D gene (5 bases each). V gave up 0 bases and J gave up 0 bases, with 19 bases separating them. CDR1 DFQATT and CDR2 SNEGSKA come from the germline V gene (reference sequence). This CDR3 contains 18 residues. DNA of the CDR3: TGCAGTGCTAGAGATCATTGGGGGAGCACTACTAGCACAGATACGCAGTATTTT. Its translation is CSARDHWGSTTSTDTQYF.

The rearrangement links TRBV6-6 to TRBJ2-1, with D perhaps matching TRBD1 (5 bases). This CDR3 has 13 amino acids. Germline lookup yields CDR1 MNHNY and CDR2 SVGAGI (reference sequence). The germline V and J ends were trimmed by 6 bases and 1 base, with 7 bases remaining between them. The CDR3 sequence: CASRTVSYNEQFF. For the CDR3, the DNA is TGTGCCAGCAGGACAGTGTCCTACAATGAGCAGTTCTTC.

V usage is TRBV4-1 and J usage is TRBJ2-1, with a possible D match to TRBD2 (6 bases). V lost 0 bases and J lost 3, with 12 bases in between. Per germline, CDR1 MGHRA and CDR2 YSYEKL. The length of the CDR3 is 16 residues. CDR3: CASSQDGQDYYNEQFF. DNA for the CDR3: TGCGCCAGCAGCCAAGATGGGCAGGACTACTACAATGAGCAGTTCTTC.

This clonotype has more than one count but fewer than ten. The V and J genes are TRBV7-8 and TRBJ2-7, with a tentative D call TRBD2 (5 bases). Germline CDR1 SGHVS, CDR2 FQNEAQ. Trimming stripped 4 bases from V and 2 bases from J, with 12 bases between. This CDR3 has 14 amino acids. The CDR3 nucleotides read TGTGCCAGCAGCTCCAAGGTGGGAGCCTACGAGCAGTACTTC. It yields the protein CASSSKVGAYEQYF.

The table lists this clonotype with many counts. The rearrangement joins TRBV7-6 to TRBJ2-7, with TRBD1 matching 8 bases. Germline V gene sequence: CDR1 SGHVS, CDR2 FNYEAQ. The CDR3 extends over 14 amino acids. The V segment lost 5 bases and the J segment 2 bases; nucleotides outside the gene matches: 5. The CDR3 DNA is TGTGCCAGCAGCCGAGGACAGGGACCCTACGAGCAGTACTTC. Translating gives CASSRGQGPYEQYF.

The chain couples TRBV5-1 to TRBJ1-1, with TRBD1 matching 8 bases. V lost 1 base and J lost 6; bases outside the gene matches: 5. The CDR3 extends over 14 amino acids. The V gene's germline CDR1 is SGHRS and CDR2 YFSETQ. CDR3 residues: CASSLTGQGPEAFF. CDR3 nucleotides: TGCGCCAGCAGCTTGACCGGACAGGGACCTGAAGCTTTCTTT.

The rearrangement links TRBV5-5 to TRBJ2-2, with D possibly being TRBD2 (7 bases). With 7 bases removed from V and 5 bases from J, the gap between germline ends came to 21 bases. The CDR3 length is 16 residues. Germline CDR1 SGHKS, CDR2 YYEKEE (reference sequence). The CDR3, as DNA: TGTGCCAGCTCTCTCCCCGGGGGGCGTATTACCGGGGAGCTGTTTTTT. Translating gives CASSLPGGRITGELFF.

This clonotype showed up just a few times. The chain links TRBV20-1 to TRBJ1-1; maybe TRBD1 (6 bases). V gave up 2 bases and J gave up 0 bases, with 10 bases separating them. CDR1 is DFQATT, CDR2 SNEGSKA, per germline (reference sequence). This CDR3 has 14 residues. The CDR3 protein is CSARMGAMNTEAFF. The CDR3 DNA sequence: TGCAGTGCTAGAATGGGGGCGATGAACACTGAAGCTTTCTTT.

This clonotype appeared a few times. V and J are TRBV28 and TRBJ1-5; no definite D call. The germline V gene has CDR1 MDHEN and CDR2 SYDVKM. V was shortened by 3 bases and J by 0 bases, with 9 bases between the two germline ends. The length of the CDR3 is 15 residues. The CDR3 DNA is TGTGCCAGCAGTTTTATTCAGATTAGCAATCAGCCCCAGCATTTT. This sequence encodes CASSFIQISNQPQHF. The full variable domain, its missing parts supplied by reference TRBV28 and TRBJ1-5, is DVKVTQSSRYLVKRTGEKVFLECVQDMDHENMFWYRQDPGLGLRLIYFSYDVKMKEKGDIPEGYSVSREKKERFSLILESASTNQTSMYLCASSFIQISNQPQHFGDGTRLSIL.

This clonotype was picked up a small number of times. The chain has TRBV7-9 and TRBJ2-7, with D possibly TRBD2 on 5 matching bases. This CDR3 is 17 amino acids long. Trimming shortened V by 5 bases and J by 3 bases, and 23 bases separated the two germline ends. Germline CDR1 is SEHNR and CDR2 is FQNEAQ (reference sequence). CDR3 loop: CASSPLTGMGDSYEQYF. The CDR3 coding sequence is TGTGCCAGCAGCCCTCTCACCGGGATGGGAGATAGCTACGAGCAGTACTTC.

The rearrangement links TRBV12-3 or TRBV12-4 to TRBJ1-5; 7 bases agree with TRBD1. There are 12 residues in the CDR3. V lost 6 bases, J lost 5 bases, and 1 base stayed unmatched. The CDR3 loop is CASRTGYQPQHF. CDR3 DNA: TGTGCCAGCAGGACAGGGTATCAGCCCCAGCATTTT.

This clonotype was counted at least ten times. CDR3 nucleotide sequence: TGCGCCAGCACCCTGGGGACAGGGGGCCCCAGCACTGAAGCTTTCTTT. It codes for CASTLGTGGPSTEAFF. The rearrangement uses TRBV5-1 and TRBJ1-1; 12 bases align to TRBD1. With 6 bases clipped from V and 4 bases from J, the junction kept 10 bases outside the gene matches. The CDR3 has 16 residues. From germline, CDR1 is SGHRS and CDR2 YFSETQ. The full variable domain, rest sourced from reference TRBV5-1 and TRBJ1-1, is KAGVTQTPRYLIKTRGQQVTLSCSPISGHRSVSWYQQTPGQGLQFLFEYFSETQRNKGNFPGRFSGRQFSNSRSEMNVSTLELGDSALYLCASTLGTGGPSTEAFFGQGTRLTVV.

This clonotype appeared a few times. CDR3 nucleotides: TGTGCCAGCAGCCGAGGACAGGGAACAGATACGCAGTATTTT. Its translation: CASSRGQGTDTQYF. This sequence joins TRBV12-3 or TRBV12-4 and TRBJ2-3, with 8 bases aligning to TRBD1. The CDR3 has 14 amino acids. The junction had 5 bases not matched to a gene; V was cut back by 6 bases and J by 3 bases.

The table lists this clonotype with a few counts. The chain joins TRBV20-1 to TRBJ2-3; the match to TRBD2 covers 11 bases. With 3 bases clipped from V and 2 bases from J, the junction kept 13 bases outside the gene matches. The CDR3 runs 18 residues. In germline, CDR1 is DFQATT, CDR2 SNEGSKA (reference sequence). CDR3 coding DNA: TGCAGTGCTAGCGGGACTAGCGGACGGGGGGCCCTCACAGATACGCAGTATTTT. Translation: CSASGTSGRGALTDTQYF.

The CDR3 loop is CASSYFGTSGSTDTQYF. Written as DNA, the CDR3 is TGTGCCAGCAGTTACTTCGGGACTAGCGGGAGCACAGATACGCAGTATTTT. The chain combines TRBV6-5 with TRBJ2-3; 12 bases map to TRBD2. Germline V CDR1 and CDR2: MNHEY, SVGAGI. J gave up 0 bases and V 1 base, and 2 bases lay outside the gene matches. The CDR3 consists of 17 residues.

This clonotype was detected a few times. V usage is TRBV20-1 and J usage is TRBJ2-3; 9 bases are a match to TRBD1. In germline, CDR1 is DFQATT, CDR2 SNEGSKA (reference sequence). The CDR3 has 12 residues. The J segment lost 10 bases and the V segment lost 6 bases, leaving 8 bases of the junction unmatched. The CDR3 protein is CSAERQGVSQYF. CDR3 in DNA: TGCAGTGCGGAAAGACAGGGGGTTTCGCAGTATTTT.

The chain carries TRBV10-2 and TRBJ2-2, with 9 bases identical to TRBD2. Trimming removed 6 bases from V and 0 bases from J; junction bases left unmatched: 2. The CDR3 totals 15 residues. The germline gives CDR1 WSHSY, CDR2 SAAADI. The CDR3, as DNA: TGCGCCAGCAGCAGACTAGCGGCGAACACCGGGGAGCTGTTTTTT. Translated: CASSRLAANTGELFF.

The table lists this clonotype with a few counts. The CDR3 DNA reads as TGTGCCAGCAGTTTAGTACAGGACATCTCCTACGAGCAGTACTTC. It specifies CASSLVQDISYEQYF. V and J are TRBV12-3 or TRBV12-4 and TRBJ2-7, with D possibly TRBD1 on 5 matching bases. CDR3 length: 15 amino acids. The V end was cut by 1 base, the J end by 0 bases, with 10 bases between.